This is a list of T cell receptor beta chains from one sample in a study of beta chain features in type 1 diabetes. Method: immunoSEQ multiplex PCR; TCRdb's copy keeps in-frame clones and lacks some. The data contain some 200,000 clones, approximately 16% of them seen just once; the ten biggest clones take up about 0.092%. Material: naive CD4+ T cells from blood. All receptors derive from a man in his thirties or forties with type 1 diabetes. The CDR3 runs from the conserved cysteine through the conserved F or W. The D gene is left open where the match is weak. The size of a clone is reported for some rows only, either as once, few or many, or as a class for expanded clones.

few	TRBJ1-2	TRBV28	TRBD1	CASSGQGGYGYTF	TGTGCCAGCAGTGGACAGGGAGGCTATGGCTACACCTTC
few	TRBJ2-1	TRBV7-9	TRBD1	CASRVTGAYNEQFF	TGTGCCAGCAGGGTGACAGGGGCCTACAATGAGCAGTTCTTC
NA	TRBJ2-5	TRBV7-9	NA	CASSWGNSRTETQYF	TGTGCCAGCAGCTGGGGTAATAGCCGTACAGAGACCCAGTACTTC
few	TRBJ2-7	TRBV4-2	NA	CASSQEAQGMNEQYF	TGTGCCAGCAGCCAAGAGGCCCAGGGGATGAACGAGCAGTACTTC
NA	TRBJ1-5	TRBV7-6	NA	CASSLIQGHQPQHF	TGTGCCAGCAGCTTAATCCAGGGCCATCAGCCCCAGCATTTT
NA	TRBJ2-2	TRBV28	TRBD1	CASSSPGTANTGELFF	TGTGCCAGCAGTTCCCCCGGGACAGCGAACACCGGGGAGCTGTTTTTT
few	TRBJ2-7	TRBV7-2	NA	CASSKQGRGSEQYF	TGTGCCAGCAGCAAACAGGGTCGAGGGAGTGAGCAGTACTTC
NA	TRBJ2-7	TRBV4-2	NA	CASSQVSFEADYEQYF	TGTGCCAGCAGCCAAGTAAGCTTTGAGGCCGACTACGAGCAGTACTTC
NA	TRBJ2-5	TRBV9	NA	CASSVAETGFGETQYF	TGTGCCAGCAGCGTAGCCGAGACGGGGTTTGGAGAGACCCAGTACTTC
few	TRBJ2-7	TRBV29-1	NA	CSVGRIGPSYEQYF	TGCAGCGTCGGAAGAATCGGGCCTTCCTACGAGCAGTACTTC
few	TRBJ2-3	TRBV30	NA	CAWSVPGTQYF	TGTGCCTGGAGTGTGCCGGGGACGCAGTATTTT
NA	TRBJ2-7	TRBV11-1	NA	CASSLWRGKLGEQYF	TGTGCCAGCAGCTTATGGAGGGGTAAATTGGGCGAGCAGTACTTC
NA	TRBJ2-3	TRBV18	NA	CASSRSNTDTQYF	TGTGCCAGCTCAAGATCCAACACAGATACGCAGTATTTT
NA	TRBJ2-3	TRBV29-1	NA	CSVPTGTDTQYF	TGCAGCGTCCCGACTGGAACAGATACGCAGTATTTT
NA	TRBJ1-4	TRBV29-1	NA	CSVGSVYEKLFF	TGCAGCGTTGGGAGTGTGTACGAAAAACTGTTTTTT
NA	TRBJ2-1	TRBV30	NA	CAWRQEGEQFF	TGTGCCTGGAGGCAGGAAGGTGAGCAGTTCTTC
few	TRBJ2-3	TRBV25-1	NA	CASSLRGGLHHTDTQYF	TGTGCCAGCAGCCTCAGAGGCGGACTCCACCACACAGATACGCAGTATTTT
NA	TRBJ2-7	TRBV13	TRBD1	CASSGYRGLGEQYF	TGTGCCAGCAGCGGCTACAGGGGGCTCGGCGAGCAGTACTTC
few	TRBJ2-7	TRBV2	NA	CASSEQEYEQYF	TGTGCCAGCAGTGAGCAGGAATACGAGCAGTACTTC
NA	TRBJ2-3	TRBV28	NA	CASSLDPSADTQYF	TGTGCCAGCAGCCTGGACCCAAGCGCAGATACGCAGTATTTT
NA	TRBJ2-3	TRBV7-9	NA	CASTPSESFTDTQYF	TGTGCCAGCACCCCTAGCGAATCCTTCACAGATACGCAGTATTTT
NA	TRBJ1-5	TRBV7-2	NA	CASSADGNQPQHF	TGTGCCAGCAGCGCGGACGGCAATCAGCCCCAGCATTTT
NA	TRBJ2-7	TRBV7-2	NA	CASSPRRIAAYEQYF	TGTGCCAGCAGCCCCCGTAGAATAGCGGCCTACGAGCAGTACTTC
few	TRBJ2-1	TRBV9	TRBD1	CASSGRGQVNEQFF	TGTGCCAGCAGCGGACGGGGACAGGTCAATGAGCAGTTCTTC
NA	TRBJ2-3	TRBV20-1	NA	CSARVQDTQYF	TGCAGTGCTAGAGTGCAGGATACGCAGTATTTT
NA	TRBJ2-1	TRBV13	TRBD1	CASSLRQGSYNEQFF	TGTGCCAGCAGCTTGCGACAGGGGTCTTACAATGAGCAGTTCTTC
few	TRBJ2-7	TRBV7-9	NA	CASSLGNRFYEQYF	TGTGCCAGCAGCTTAGGTAACCGATTCTACGAGCAGTACTTC
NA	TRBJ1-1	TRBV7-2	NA	CASSLESPGAFF	TGTGCCAGCAGCTTAGAATCTCCTGGAGCTTTCTTT
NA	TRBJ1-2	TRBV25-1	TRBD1	CASSDLTGARSYGYTF	TGTGCCAGCAGTGACTTAACAGGGGCTCGCAGCTATGGCTACACCTTC
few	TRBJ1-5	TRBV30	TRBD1	CAWSRTGPNQPQHF	TGTGCCTGGAGTCGGACAGGGCCAAATCAGCCCCAGCATTTT
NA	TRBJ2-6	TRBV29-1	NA	CSVSVGGANVLTF	TGCAGCGTTTCTGTCGGTGGGGCCAACGTCCTGACTTTC
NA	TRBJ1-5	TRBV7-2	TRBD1	CASRLSSGGGQPQHF	TGTGCCAGCAGACTTAGTTCAGGGGGCGGACAGCCCCAGCATTTT
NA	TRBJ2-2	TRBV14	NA	CASSQGFRNTGELFF	TGTGCCAGCAGCCAAGGTTTCAGAAACACCGGGGAGCTGTTTTTT
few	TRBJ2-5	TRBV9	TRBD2	CASSVHRLAGGQETQYF	TGTGCCAGCAGCGTCCATCGACTAGCGGGAGGGCAAGAGACCCAGTACTTC
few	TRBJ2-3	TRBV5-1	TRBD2	CASSLGHTGGVDTQYF	TGCGCCAGCAGCTTGGGGCATACGGGAGGCGTAGATACGCAGTATTTT
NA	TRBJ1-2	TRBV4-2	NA	CASSQEDLLGYGYTF	TGTGCCAGCAGCCAAGAAGACTTGTTGGGCTATGGCTACACCTTC
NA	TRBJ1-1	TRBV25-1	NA	CASSEYTGSEAFF	TGTGCCAGCAGTGAATATACGGGAAGTGAAGCTTTCTTT
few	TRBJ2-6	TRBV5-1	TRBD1	CASSWLGQGSSGANVLTF	TGCGCCAGCAGCTGGCTTGGACAGGGTAGCTCTGGGGCCAACGTCCTGACTTTC
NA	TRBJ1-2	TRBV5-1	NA	CASSLNYGYTF	TGCGCCAGCAGCCTCAACTATGGCTACACCTTC
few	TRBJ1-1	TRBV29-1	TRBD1	CSVLRTGKAEAFF	TGCAGCGTTCTACGGACAGGGAAGGCTGAAGCTTTCTTT
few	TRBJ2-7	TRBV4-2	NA	CASSQGGEVSYEQYF	TGTGCCAGCAGCCAGGGAGGAGAAGTCTCCTACGAGCAGTACTTC
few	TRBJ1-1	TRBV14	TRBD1	CASSQTGNTNTEAFF	TGTGCCAGCAGCCAGACAGGGAATACGAACACTGAAGCTTTCTTT
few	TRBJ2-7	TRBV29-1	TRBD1	CSATTGGTYEQYF	TGCAGCGCTACGACAGGGGGAACCTACGAGCAGTACTTC
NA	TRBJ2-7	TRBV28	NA	CASSSQYEQYF	TGTGCCAGCAGTTCTCAATACGAGCAGTACTTC
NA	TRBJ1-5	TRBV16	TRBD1	CASSSGEGQGFQPQHF	TGTGCCAGCAGCAGCGGCGAAGGACAGGGCTTTCAGCCCCAGCATTTT
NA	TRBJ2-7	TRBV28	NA	CASSLFAYEQYF	TGTGCCAGCAGCCTATTCGCCTACGAGCAGTACTTC